The sequence of this TCR beta chain was determined in a study of blood T cell repertoires in COVID-19. Study details: Collection of acute and convalescent COVID-19 samples took place in the United States, Italy and Spain.

Original handling: Estimates of nucleated cell counts were drawn from the amplification of reference gene primers. Assay: immunoSEQ multiplex PCR; the TCRdb copy retains only in-frame clones and omits some. Clone size and V and J calls were adopted from that table, with D and trimming inferred from the DNA. The sample yields about 200,000 clones, over 75% seen once. Recruited during active infection, patients (from Seattle) were subsequently followed longitudinally. This CDR3 is built from 15 residues. V lost 5 bases, J lost 2 bases, and 8 bases stayed unmatched. Germline CDR1 reads LNHDA; CDR2 reads SQIVND (reference sequence).

The source is a man aged 45-60 years with COVID-19, enrolled during active disease. Sequenced sample: peripheral blood. The chain links TRBV19 to TRBJ2-5, with 7 bases identical to TRBD1. Here the CDR3 reads CASSDRRGQQETQYF. The CDR3 DNA is TGTGCCAGTAGTGACCGAAGGGGGCAGCAAGAGACCCAGTACTTC.